This T cell receptor (beta chain) was sequenced in a study of T-cell memory formation after mild COVID-19 (dated by TCRdb to 2020 to 2023). In the study overall: Most TCR sequence clusters were specific to one of the two donors. The cohort comprised two young, previously healthy adult volunteers, one female and one male. T-cell clones expanding and contracting after mild COVID-19 in two donors were tracked by longitudinal TCRalpha and TCRbeta repertoire sequencing. The study at large found these results: Some responding clones were detected in pre-infection memory, which suggested that pre-existing cross-reactive memory T cells had joined the SARS-CoV-2 response. Contracting CD4+ clones turned up mainly in the CM and EM memory subsets, whereas EMRA was where CD8+ clones were enriched. Balanced CD4/CD8 phenotypes were observed for clones contracting from day 15 to 85, whereas a bias towards CD4+ was observed for a second wave of clones expanding from day 15 to 37. SARS-CoV-2 specificity was not confirmed for the second-wave clones peaking on day 37. Only a couple of mild cases were covered by the study, and larger cohorts that include severe cases with pre-infection samples were considered necessary.

Taken from the germline V gene (reference sequence), the CDR1 and CDR2 loops are DFQATT and SNEGSKA. Spanning cysteine to phenylalanine, the CDR3 consists of 13 amino acids. The entry retains the CDR3 DNA only, 39 bases that are in frame from base 1. The V end gives up 3 bases and the J end 7 bases, leaving 3 bases in the junction not matched to a gene. PBMCs were isolated by Ficoll-Paque density gradient centrifugation. Instrument on record: Illumina NovaSeq 6000. cDNA libraries for TCRalpha and TCRbeta were prepared by 5'RACE using constant-segment primers, with sample barcodes and unique molecular identifiers added. Trizol reagent was used to extract RNA from every sample. Amplification of the libraries took two PCR steps, and the second step added a second sample barcode plus Illumina TruSeq adapters. Libraries were sequenced on an Illumina NovaSeq with 2 x 150 bp paired-end reads. Concerning the study's data processing: With migec v1.2.7, reads were demultiplexed and then collapsed into UMI-guided consensus sequences. Using mixcr v2.1.11, the UMI consensuses were aligned to TRA and TRB V and J templates and assembled into clonotypes. Expanded or contracted clonotypes were those called significant by both edgeR and NoisET, with noise models trained on biological replicates. For edgeR calls, a false discovery rate-adjusted p below 0.01 and a log2 fold-change threshold of 1 were applied. As an exploratory analysis of dynamics, max-normalized trajectories of the 1000 most abundant clonotypes were examined with PCA combined with hierarchical clustering. Separately sequenced CD4+ and CD8+ repertoires were used to assign the CD4 or CD8 phenotype of responding clones. In-frame beta chains were kept once TCRdb had trimmed the public reads at Q25 with fastp and called clones with MiXCR. Here each entry gathers all rows of one CDR3 protein and keeps the most common genes and DNA. The V and J calls and clone size come from TCRdb's table, not from the authors' own analysis. The sample has 550,000 to 650,000 distinct CDR3 sequences on record, about 18% of them singletons. The ten largest clones take up roughly 7.8% of the sample.

This clonotype was found a few times. It lacks a known antigen. No qualities accompany the bases; no much larger clone lies one base away. The receptor was derived from an adult woman who had mild COVID-19 (a few samples of this study predate the infection). The sample titles of this study are shuffled in the database, so cell type and time point are left out; the donor was told from shared clones. Specimen: PBMCs or a T cell subset sorted from them (not recorded which). Recombination linked TRBV20-1 to TRBJ2-4; 10 central nucleotides agree with TRBD1. The CDR3 has the sequence CSASGQGGNIQYF. Here is the DNA: TGCAGTGCTAGTGGACAGGGGGGGAACATTCAGTACTTC.